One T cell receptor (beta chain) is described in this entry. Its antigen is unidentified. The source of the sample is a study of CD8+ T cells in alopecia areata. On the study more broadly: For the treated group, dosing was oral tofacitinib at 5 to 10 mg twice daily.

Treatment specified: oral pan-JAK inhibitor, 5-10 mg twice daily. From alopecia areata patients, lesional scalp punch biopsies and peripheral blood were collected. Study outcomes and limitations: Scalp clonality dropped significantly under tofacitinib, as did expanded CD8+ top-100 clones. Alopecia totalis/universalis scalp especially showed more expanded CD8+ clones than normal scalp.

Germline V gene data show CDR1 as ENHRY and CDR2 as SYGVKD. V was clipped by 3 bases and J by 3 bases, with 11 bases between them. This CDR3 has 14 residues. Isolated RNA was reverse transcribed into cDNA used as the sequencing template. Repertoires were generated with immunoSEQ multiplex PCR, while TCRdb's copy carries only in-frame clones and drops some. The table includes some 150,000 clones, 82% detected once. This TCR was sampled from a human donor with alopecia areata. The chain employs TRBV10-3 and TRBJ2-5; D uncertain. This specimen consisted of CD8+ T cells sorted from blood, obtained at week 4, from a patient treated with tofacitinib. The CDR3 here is CAISDPKAKETQYF. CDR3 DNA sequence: TGTGCCATCAGTGATCCGAAAGCAAAAGAGACCCAGTACTTC.